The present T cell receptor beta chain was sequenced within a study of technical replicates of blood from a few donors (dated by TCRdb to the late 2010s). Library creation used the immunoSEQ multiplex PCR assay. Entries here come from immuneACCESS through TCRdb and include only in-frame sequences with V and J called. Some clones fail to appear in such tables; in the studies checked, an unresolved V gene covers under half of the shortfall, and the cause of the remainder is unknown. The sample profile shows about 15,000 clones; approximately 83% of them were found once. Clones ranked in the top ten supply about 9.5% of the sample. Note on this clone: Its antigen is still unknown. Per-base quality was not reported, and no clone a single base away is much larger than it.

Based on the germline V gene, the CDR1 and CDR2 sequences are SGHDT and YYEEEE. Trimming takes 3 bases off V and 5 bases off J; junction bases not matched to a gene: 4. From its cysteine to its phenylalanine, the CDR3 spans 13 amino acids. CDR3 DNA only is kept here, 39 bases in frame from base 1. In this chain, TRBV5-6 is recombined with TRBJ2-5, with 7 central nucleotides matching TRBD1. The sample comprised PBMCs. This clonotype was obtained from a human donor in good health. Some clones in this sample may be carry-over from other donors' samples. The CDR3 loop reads CASSSTGEETQYF. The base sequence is TGTGCCAGCAGCTCCACAGGGGAGGAGACCCAGTACTTC.